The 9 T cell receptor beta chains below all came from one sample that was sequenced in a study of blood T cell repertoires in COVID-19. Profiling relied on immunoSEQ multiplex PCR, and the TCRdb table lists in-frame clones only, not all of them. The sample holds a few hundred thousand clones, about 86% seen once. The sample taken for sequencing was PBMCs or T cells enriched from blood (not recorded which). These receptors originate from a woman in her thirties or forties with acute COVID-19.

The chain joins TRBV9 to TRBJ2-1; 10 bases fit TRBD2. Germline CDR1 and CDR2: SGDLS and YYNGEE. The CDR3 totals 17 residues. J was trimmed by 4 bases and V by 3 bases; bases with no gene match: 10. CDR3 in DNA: TGTGCCAGCAGCGGAGGGAGATCTAGCGGGAGTTACAATGAGCAGTTCTTC. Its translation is CASSGGRSSGSYNEQFF.

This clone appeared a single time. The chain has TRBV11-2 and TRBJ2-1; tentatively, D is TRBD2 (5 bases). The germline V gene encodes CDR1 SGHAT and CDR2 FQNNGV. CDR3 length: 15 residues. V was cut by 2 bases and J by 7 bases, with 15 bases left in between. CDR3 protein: CASSLPGLGLNEQFF. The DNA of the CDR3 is TGTGCCAGCAGCTTACCAGGACTCGGCCTTAATGAGCAGTTCTTC.

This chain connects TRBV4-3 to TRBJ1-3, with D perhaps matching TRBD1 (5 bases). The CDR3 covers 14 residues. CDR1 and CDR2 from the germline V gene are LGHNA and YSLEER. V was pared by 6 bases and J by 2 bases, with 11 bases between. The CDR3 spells CASSQQVAGNTIYF. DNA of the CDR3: TGCGCCAGCAGTCAACAGGTCGCTGGAAACACCATATATTTT.

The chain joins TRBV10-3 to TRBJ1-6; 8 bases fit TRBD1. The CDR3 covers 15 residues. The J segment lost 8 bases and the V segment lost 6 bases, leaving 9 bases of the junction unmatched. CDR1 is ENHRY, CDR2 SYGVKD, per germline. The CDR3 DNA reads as TGTGCCATCAGGGAGGGACAGGCGATAGATTCACCCCTCCACTTT. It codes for CAIREGQAIDSPLHF.

Here the CDR3 DNA reads TGTGCCAGTAGTATGGGGCAGGGAAGGGGGCCGAACACCGGGGAGCTGTTTTTT. Translated: CASSMGQGRGPNTGELFF. This rearrangement joins TRBV19 to TRBJ2-2; 7 bases are shared with TRBD1. The CDR3 runs 18 residues. Losses at the gene ends were 3 bases for V and 0 bases for J; bases not matched to a gene: 10. Germline V lookup: CDR1 LNHDA, CDR2 SQIVND (reference sequence).

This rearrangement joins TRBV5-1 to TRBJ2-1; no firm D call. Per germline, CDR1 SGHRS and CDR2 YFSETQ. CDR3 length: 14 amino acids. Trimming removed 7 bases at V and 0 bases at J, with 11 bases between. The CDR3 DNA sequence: TGCGCCAGCGGGCGAGAAGACTCCTACAATGAGCAGTTCTTC. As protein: CASGREDSYNEQFF.

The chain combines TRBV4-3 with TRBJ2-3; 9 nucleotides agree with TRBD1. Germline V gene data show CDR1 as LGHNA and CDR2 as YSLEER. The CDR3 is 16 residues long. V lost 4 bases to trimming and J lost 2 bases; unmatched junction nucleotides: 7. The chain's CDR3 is CASSLQGQGLTDTQYF. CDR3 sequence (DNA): TGCGCCAGCAGCCTACAAGGACAGGGGCTCACAGATACGCAGTATTTT.

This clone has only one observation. The CDR3 bases are TGTGCCAGCAGCTTAGTGGGAGGGAAGAACTATGGCTACACCTTC. Residues: CASSLVGGKNYGYTF. The chain employs TRBV13 and TRBJ1-2; D gene ambiguous. Germline V lookup: CDR1 PRHDT, CDR2 FYEKMQ (reference sequence). The CDR3 covers 15 residues. V gave up 1 base and J gave up 2 bases, with 11 bases separating them.

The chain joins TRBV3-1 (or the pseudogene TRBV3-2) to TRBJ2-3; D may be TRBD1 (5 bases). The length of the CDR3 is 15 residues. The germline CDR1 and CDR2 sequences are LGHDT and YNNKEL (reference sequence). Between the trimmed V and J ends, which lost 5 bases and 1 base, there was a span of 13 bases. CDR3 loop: CASSSTVMRTDTQYF. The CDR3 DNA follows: TGTGCCAGCAGCTCGACAGTAATGCGCACAGATACGCAGTATTTT.